The entry that follows covers one TCR beta chain sequence. What it binds is not known. The data stem from a study of cytomegalovirus exposure and HLA in healthy donors. This PCR relied on a set of 60 Vbeta primers and 13 Jbeta primers. Profiling relied on immunoSEQ multiplex PCR, and the TCRdb table lists in-frame clones only, not all of them. Here the sample spans about 190,000 clones, 84% being singletons. General study findings and limits: Of the V segments, some could not be distinguished, including TRBV6-2 and TRBV6-3, and were excluded. A reported reduction in N-insertions relative to the roughly 700-donor mean was seen in an Asian-associated ancestry cluster in a later analysis.

Germline-derived CDR1 and CDR2 are SGHVS and FNYEAQ. This CDR3 region has 18 residues. The V segment lost 1 base and the J segment 3 bases; nucleotides outside the gene matches: 8. This clonotype originated in a boy aged 5-17 years in good health and CMV-seronegative. V and J are TRBV7-6 and TRBJ2-1; 11 nucleotides agree with TRBD2. The sample consisted of PBMCs. In DNA, the CDR3 is TGTGCCAGCAGCTTAGAGGGTTCGGGACTAGCGGACTACAATGAGCAGTTCTTC. Its translation: CASSLEGSGLADYNEQFF.